A selection of T cell receptor beta chains follows, all from one sample in a study of blood T cell repertoires in COVID-19. The data were produced by immunoSEQ multiplex PCR, yet TCRdb's version contains in-frame clones alone and is incomplete. The sample lists 90,000 or so clones; around 90% were seen once. Material: peripheral blood. Receptors originate from a man aged 60-69 years with COVID-19, enrolled during active disease. Each CDR3 is given with its conserved first and last residue. The order of the fields is CDR3 DNA, CDR3 protein, V gene, D gene, J gene, clone size. A D gene is named only where the DNA matches it firmly. Clone size, where shown, is once, few, many, or a class for clones that have expanded.

CDR3nt: TGTGCCTCCCGGGAGTCTGGAAACACCATATATTTT; CDR3aa: CASRESGNTIYF; v_gene: TRBV30; d_gene: -; j_gene: TRBJ1-3; abundance: -
CDR3nt: TGTGCCTGGAGTGTCGGGGGAGAAGGGGTAGATACGCAGTATTTT; CDR3aa: CAWSVGGEGVDTQYF; v_gene: TRBV30; d_gene: -; j_gene: TRBJ2-3; abundance: -
CDR3nt: TGTGCCAGCAGCTCGGGACTTCTTTCGGAGACCCAGTACTTC; CDR3aa: CASSSGLLSETQYF; v_gene: TRBV5-4; d_gene: -; j_gene: TRBJ2-5; abundance: -
CDR3nt: TGTGCCAGCAGCTCCCCGGGACAGTCCTACTATGGCTACACCTTC; CDR3aa: CASSSPGQSYYGYTF; v_gene: TRBV7-8; d_gene: TRBD1; j_gene: TRBJ1-2; abundance: -
CDR3nt: TGCGCCAGCAGCCAAGCGGGGAGGGAGACCCAGTACTTC; CDR3aa: CASSQAGRETQYF; v_gene: TRBV4-1; d_gene: -; j_gene: TRBJ2-5; abundance: once
CDR3nt: TGTGCCACCAGTAAGGACACTACAGATACGCAGTATTTT; CDR3aa: CATSKDTTDTQYF; v_gene: TRBV24-1; d_gene: -; j_gene: TRBJ2-3; abundance: -
CDR3nt: TGCGCCAGCAGCAGAAACAGGGACACTGAAGCTTTCTTT; CDR3aa: CASSRNRDTEAFF; v_gene: TRBV5-1; d_gene: -; j_gene: TRBJ1-1; abundance: -
CDR3nt: TGCGCCAGCAGCCAAGATATCTCGGACAGGGTTGGAACTGAAGCTTTCTTT; CDR3aa: CASSQDISDRVGTEAFF; v_gene: TRBV4-3; d_gene: TRBD1; j_gene: TRBJ1-1; abundance: once
CDR3nt: TGTGCCAGCAGCGTAGCGGGGGGGCCCGGGGAGCTGTTTTTT; CDR3aa: CASSVAGGPGELFF; v_gene: TRBV5-4; d_gene: TRBD2; j_gene: TRBJ2-2; abundance: few
CDR3nt: TGTGCCAGCAGCTTTACGACTAGCGGGAGTGATGAGCAGTTCTTC; CDR3aa: CASSFTTSGSDEQFF; v_gene: TRBV7-9; d_gene: TRBD2; j_gene: TRBJ2-1; abundance: -
CDR3nt: TGTGCCAGCAGCCTCAACCGGGACACCCAAACGACCTTC; CDR3aa: CASSLNRDTQTTF; v_gene: TRBV3-1/TRBV3-2; d_gene: -; j_gene: TRBJ1-2; abundance: -
CDR3nt: TGTGCCAGCAGCTTAGTGTCCGGACAGGGGGACGGCTACACCTTC; CDR3aa: CASSLVSGQGDGYTF; v_gene: TRBV11-2; d_gene: TRBD1; j_gene: TRBJ1-2; abundance: -
CDR3nt: TGTGCCAGCAGCGTATCCGGGACAGGGGTAGGCTACGAGCAGTACTTC; CDR3aa: CASSVSGTGVGYEQYF; v_gene: TRBV11-2; d_gene: TRBD1; j_gene: TRBJ2-7; abundance: -
CDR3nt: TGTGCCAGCAGCGCAACCGGGACAGGGGGCTACAATGAGCAGTTCTTC; CDR3aa: CASSATGTGGYNEQFF; v_gene: TRBV9; d_gene: TRBD1; j_gene: TRBJ2-1; abundance: -
CDR3nt: TGTGCCAGCAGAGGGGTCCCCGGGGAGCTGTTTTTT; CDR3aa: CASRGVPGELFF; v_gene: TRBV4-2; d_gene: -; j_gene: TRBJ2-2; abundance: -
CDR3nt: TGTGCCAGTAGCCCCACCCTCGACAGGACTAGCACAGATACGCAGTATTTT; CDR3aa: CASSPTLDRTSTDTQYF; v_gene: TRBV19; d_gene: -; j_gene: TRBJ2-3; abundance: -
CDR3nt: TGTGCCAGCAGCCCCGGGACAACGGGGAATTCACCCCTCCACTTT; CDR3aa: CASSPGTTGNSPLHF; v_gene: TRBV7-9; d_gene: -; j_gene: TRBJ1-6; abundance: -
CDR3nt: TGTGCCAGTAGTATCAGGGATAGGTCCGGGGAGCTGTTTTTT; CDR3aa: CASSIRDRSGELFF; v_gene: TRBV19; d_gene: -; j_gene: TRBJ2-2; abundance: -
CDR3nt: TGTGCCAGCACTAGCGGGAGCGGATACAATGAGCAGTTCTTC; CDR3aa: CASTSGSGYNEQFF; v_gene: TRBV27; d_gene: TRBD2; j_gene: TRBJ2-1; abundance: few
CDR3nt: TGTGCCTGTGGACAGGGGATGGGGAGCTCCTATAATTCACCCCTCCACTTT; CDR3aa: CACGQGMGSSYNSPLHF; v_gene: TRBV30; d_gene: TRBD1; j_gene: TRBJ1-6; abundance: -
CDR3nt: TGCGCCAGCAGCTTCGACAGGTACAATGAGCAGTTCTTC; CDR3aa: CASSFDRYNEQFF; v_gene: TRBV5-1; d_gene: -; j_gene: TRBJ2-1; abundance: -
CDR3nt: TGTGCCAGCAGTGAGCTCTCAGGGAACACCGGGGAGCTGTTTTTT; CDR3aa: CASSELSGNTGELFF; v_gene: TRBV6-1; d_gene: -; j_gene: TRBJ2-2; abundance: few
CDR3nt: TGCGCCAGCAGCCAAATAGCGGGCACCGGGGAGCTGTTTTTT; CDR3aa: CASSQIAGTGELFF; v_gene: TRBV4-1; d_gene: TRBD2; j_gene: TRBJ2-2; abundance: -
CDR3nt: TGTGCCAGCAGCCTGGGACTAGCGGGAGTTCTCGAGACCCAGTACTTC; CDR3aa: CASSLGLAGVLETQYF; v_gene: TRBV9; d_gene: TRBD2; j_gene: TRBJ2-5; abundance: -
CDR3nt: TGTGCCATCAGTGAGGCAGGGAAAGTCCAACTCTCAACCAGCACAGATACGCAGTATTTT; CDR3aa: CAISEAGKVQLSTSTDTQYF; v_gene: TRBV10-3; d_gene: -; j_gene: TRBJ2-3; abundance: -
CDR3nt: TGTGCCAGCAGCCAAGAGTACAGGGTAAACACTGAAGCTTTCTTT; CDR3aa: CASSQEYRVNTEAFF; v_gene: TRBV4-2; d_gene: -; j_gene: TRBJ1-1; abundance: -
CDR3nt: TGTGCCAGCAGCCAAGGGGCAGGGGGAAAGACCCAGTACTTC; CDR3aa: CASSQGAGGKTQYF; v_gene: TRBV4-2; d_gene: TRBD1; j_gene: TRBJ2-5; abundance: -
CDR3nt: TGCAGCGGGAGGATACGCGGTGAGCAGTTCTTC; CDR3aa: CSGRIRGEQFF; v_gene: TRBV29-1; d_gene: -; j_gene: TRBJ2-1; abundance: -
CDR3nt: TGTGCCAGCAGCGAGTTTCCGGGACAGTTCTACACCTTC; CDR3aa: CASSEFPGQFYTF; v_gene: TRBV9; d_gene: TRBD1; j_gene: TRBJ1-2; abundance: -
CDR3nt: TGTGCCTGGGGGACAGCCAGCTCTGGAAACACCATATATTTT; CDR3aa: CAWGTASSGNTIYF; v_gene: TRBV30; d_gene: TRBD1; j_gene: TRBJ1-3; abundance: -
CDR3nt: TGTGCCAGCAGTTTAACTAGCGGCTACGAGCAGTACTTC; CDR3aa: CASSLTSGYEQYF; v_gene: TRBV27; d_gene: TRBD2; j_gene: TRBJ2-7; abundance: -
CDR3nt: TGTGCCAGCAGCTTAGGGGACAGGGGATTGGTCGACGAGCAGTACTTC; CDR3aa: CASSLGDRGLVDEQYF; v_gene: TRBV7-9; d_gene: TRBD1; j_gene: TRBJ2-7; abundance: -
CDR3nt: TGTGCCAGCAGCCACAGGGGAGGGGGCTACACCTTC; CDR3aa: CASSHRGGGYTF; v_gene: TRBV4-2; d_gene: -; j_gene: TRBJ1-2; abundance: -
CDR3nt: TGTGCCACCAGTGATTTCGCCGGGACAGGGGGCTCTAGCGGGAGAAGCAATGAGCAGTTCTTC; CDR3aa: CATSDFAGTGGSSGRSNEQFF; v_gene: TRBV24-1; d_gene: TRBD1; j_gene: TRBJ2-1; abundance: -
CDR3nt: TGTGCCTGGAGCCGGGACAGGGGACCCCCATTCGGTCAGCCCCAGCATTTT; CDR3aa: CAWSRDRGPPFGQPQHF; v_gene: TRBV30; d_gene: TRBD1; j_gene: TRBJ1-5; abundance: -
CDR3nt: TGTGCCAGCATGCCTAGAGCCGGGGAGCTGTTTTTT; CDR3aa: CASMPRAGELFF; v_gene: TRBV12-3/TRBV12-4; d_gene: -; j_gene: TRBJ2-2; abundance: -
CDR3nt: TGTGCCAGCAGCTTGGTACAGGAGAACACTGAAGCTTTCTTT; CDR3aa: CASSLVQENTEAFF; v_gene: TRBV5-4; d_gene: -; j_gene: TRBJ1-1; abundance: -
CDR3nt: TGTGCCACCAATGCTGTTAGCGGATTCCAAGAGACCCAGTACTTC; CDR3aa: CATNAVSGFQETQYF; v_gene: TRBV24-1; d_gene: -; j_gene: TRBJ2-5; abundance: -
CDR3nt: TGTGCCAGCAGCGACCAGACTAGCGGAGCATACGAGCAGTACTTC; CDR3aa: CASSDQTSGAYEQYF; v_gene: TRBV7-9; d_gene: TRBD2; j_gene: TRBJ2-7; abundance: -
CDR3nt: TGCAGCGTTGTAGCCGGGTCAACTGGAAACACCATATATTTT; CDR3aa: CSVVAGSTGNTIYF; v_gene: TRBV29-1; d_gene: -; j_gene: TRBJ1-3; abundance: -
CDR3nt: TGTGCCAGCAGCCCCACGGGGGGCGGGATTTCCTACGAGCAGTACTTC; CDR3aa: CASSPTGGGISYEQYF; v_gene: TRBV7-8; d_gene: -; j_gene: TRBJ2-7; abundance: few
CDR3nt: TGTGCCACCAGTGATACTAGGAAAACCTACGAGCAGTACTTC; CDR3aa: CATSDTRKTYEQYF; v_gene: TRBV24-1; d_gene: -; j_gene: TRBJ2-7; abundance: -
CDR3nt: TGTGCCAGCAGCCCTGCTAGCCAGACCCCCACAGATACGCAGTATTTT; CDR3aa: CASSPASQTPTDTQYF; v_gene: TRBV7-9; d_gene: -; j_gene: TRBJ2-3; abundance: -
CDR3nt: TGTGCCAGTGGGTACAGGGTGAACACTGAAGCTTTCTTT; CDR3aa: CASGYRVNTEAFF; v_gene: TRBV12-3/TRBV12-4; d_gene: -; j_gene: TRBJ1-1; abundance: -
CDR3nt: TGTGCCACCAGCAGCAGGGAGACCCAGTACTTC; CDR3aa: CATSSRETQYF; v_gene: TRBV15; d_gene: -; j_gene: TRBJ2-5; abundance: -
CDR3nt: TGTGCCACCAGTGAGGGAGACGATTATGGCTACACCTTC; CDR3aa: CATSEGDDYGYTF; v_gene: TRBV24-1; d_gene: -; j_gene: TRBJ1-2; abundance: -
CDR3nt: TGTGCCAGCAGCGTAGGGGACACCAACTACGAGCAGTACTTC; CDR3aa: CASSVGDTNYEQYF; v_gene: TRBV9; d_gene: -; j_gene: TRBJ2-7; abundance: -
CDR3nt: TGTGCCGTAGCGGGATCCCCAGATACGCAGTATTTT; CDR3aa: CAVAGSPDTQYF; v_gene: TRBV6-5; d_gene: TRBD2; j_gene: TRBJ2-3; abundance: -
CDR3nt: TGTGCCAGCAGCGCCGCAGGGGACTATGGCTACACCTTC; CDR3aa: CASSAAGDYGYTF; v_gene: TRBV11-2; d_gene: -; j_gene: TRBJ1-2; abundance: -
CDR3nt: TGTGCCAGCAGCCCCTCGAGAAGAAACTATGGCTACACCTTC; CDR3aa: CASSPSRRNYGYTF; v_gene: TRBV7-3; d_gene: -; j_gene: TRBJ1-2; abundance: once
CDR3nt: TGTGCCAGCAGCTCCTCGACAGGCGTCTATGGCTACACCTTC; CDR3aa: CASSSSTGVYGYTF; v_gene: TRBV5-4; d_gene: -; j_gene: TRBJ1-2; abundance: once